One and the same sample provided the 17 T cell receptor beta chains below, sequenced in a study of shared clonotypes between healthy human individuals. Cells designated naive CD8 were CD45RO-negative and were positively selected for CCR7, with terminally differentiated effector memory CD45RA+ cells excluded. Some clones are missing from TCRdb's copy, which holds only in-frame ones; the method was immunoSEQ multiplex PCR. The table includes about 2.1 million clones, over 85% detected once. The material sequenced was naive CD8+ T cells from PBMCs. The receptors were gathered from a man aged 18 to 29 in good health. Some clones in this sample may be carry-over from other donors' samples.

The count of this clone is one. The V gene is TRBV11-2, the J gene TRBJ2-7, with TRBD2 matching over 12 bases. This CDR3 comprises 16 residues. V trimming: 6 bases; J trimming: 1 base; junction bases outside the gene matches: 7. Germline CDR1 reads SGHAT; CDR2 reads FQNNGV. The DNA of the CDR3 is TGTGCCAGCAGGGGTCGACTAGCGGGAGAGTCCTACGAGCAGTACTTC. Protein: CASRGRLAGESYEQYF.

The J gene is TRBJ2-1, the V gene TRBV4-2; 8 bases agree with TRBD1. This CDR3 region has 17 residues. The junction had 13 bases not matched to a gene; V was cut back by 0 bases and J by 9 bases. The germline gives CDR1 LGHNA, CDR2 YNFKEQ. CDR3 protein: CASSQDWIGRGRVEQFF. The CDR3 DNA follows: TGTGCCAGCAGCCAAGATTGGATCGGCAGGGGGCGGGTTGAGCAGTTCTTC.

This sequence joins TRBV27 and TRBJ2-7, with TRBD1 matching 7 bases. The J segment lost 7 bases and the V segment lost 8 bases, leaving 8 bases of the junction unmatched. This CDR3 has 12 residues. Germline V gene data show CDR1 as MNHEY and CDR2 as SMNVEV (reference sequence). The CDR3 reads CASYRDSREQYF. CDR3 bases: TGTGCCAGCTACCGGGACAGCCGGGAGCAGTACTTC.

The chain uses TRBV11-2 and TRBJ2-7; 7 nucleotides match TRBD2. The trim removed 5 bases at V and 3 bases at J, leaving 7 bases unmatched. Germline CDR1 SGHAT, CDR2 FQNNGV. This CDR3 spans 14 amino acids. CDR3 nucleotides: TGTGCCAGCAGCGAGACGGGAGGAAACTACGAGCAGTACTTC. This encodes CASSETGGNYEQYF.

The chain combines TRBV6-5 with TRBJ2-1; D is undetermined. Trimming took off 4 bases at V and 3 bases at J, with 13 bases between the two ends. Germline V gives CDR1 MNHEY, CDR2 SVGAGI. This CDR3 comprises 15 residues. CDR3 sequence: CASSLYPADYNEQFF. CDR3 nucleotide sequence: TGTGCCAGCAGTTTGTACCCCGCAGACTACAATGAGCAGTTCTTC.

CDR3 DNA: TGTGCCAGCAGCGTAGGGGGGCGGACAACGAACACTGAAGCTTTCTTT. The encoded protein is CASSVGGRTTNTEAFF. This chain uses TRBV9 with TRBJ1-1; perhaps TRBD1 as D (6 bases). V dropped 0 bases and J dropped 1 base, with 13 bases sitting between them. The CDR3 runs 16 residues. Germline values: CDR1 SGDLS, CDR2 YYNGEE.

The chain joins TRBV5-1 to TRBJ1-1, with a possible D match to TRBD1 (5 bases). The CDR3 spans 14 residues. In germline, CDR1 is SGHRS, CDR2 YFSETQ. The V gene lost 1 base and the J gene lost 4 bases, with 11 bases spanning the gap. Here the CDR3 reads CASSLTQGTTEAFF. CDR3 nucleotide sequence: TGCGCCAGCAGCTTGACTCAGGGTACCACTGAAGCTTTCTTT.

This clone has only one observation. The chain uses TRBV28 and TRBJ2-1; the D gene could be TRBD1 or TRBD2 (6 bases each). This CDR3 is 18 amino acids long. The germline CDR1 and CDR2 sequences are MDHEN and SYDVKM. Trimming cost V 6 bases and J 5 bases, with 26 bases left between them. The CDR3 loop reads CASSPAGTGGQMHNEQFF. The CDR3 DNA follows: TGTGCCAGCAGCCCCGCGGGGACTGGAGGACAGATGCACAATGAGCAGTTCTTC.

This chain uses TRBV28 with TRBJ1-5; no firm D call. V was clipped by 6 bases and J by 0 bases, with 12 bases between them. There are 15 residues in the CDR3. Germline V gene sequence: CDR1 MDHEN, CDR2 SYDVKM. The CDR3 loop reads CASRKLGFSNQPQHF. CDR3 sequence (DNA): TGTGCCAGCAGAAAATTGGGTTTTAGCAATCAGCCCCAGCATTTT. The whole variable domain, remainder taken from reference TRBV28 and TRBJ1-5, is DVKVTQSSRYLVKRTGEKVFLECVQDMDHENMFWYRQDPGLGLRLIYFSYDVKMKEKGDIPEGYSVSREKKERFSLILESASTNQTSMYLCASRKLGFSNQPQHFGDGTRLSIL.

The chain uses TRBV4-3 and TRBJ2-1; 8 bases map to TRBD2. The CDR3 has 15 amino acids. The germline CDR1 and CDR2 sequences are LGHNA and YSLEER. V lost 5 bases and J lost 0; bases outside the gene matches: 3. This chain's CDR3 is CASSSRGGSYNEQFF. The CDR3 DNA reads TGCGCCAGCAGCTCCCGGGGGGGCTCCTACAATGAGCAGTTCTTC.

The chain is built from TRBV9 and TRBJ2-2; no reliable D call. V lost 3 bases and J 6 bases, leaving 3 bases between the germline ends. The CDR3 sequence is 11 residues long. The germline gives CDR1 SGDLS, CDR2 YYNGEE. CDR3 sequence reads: CASSESGELFF. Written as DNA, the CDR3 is TGTGCCAGCAGCGAGTCCGGGGAGCTGTTTTTT.

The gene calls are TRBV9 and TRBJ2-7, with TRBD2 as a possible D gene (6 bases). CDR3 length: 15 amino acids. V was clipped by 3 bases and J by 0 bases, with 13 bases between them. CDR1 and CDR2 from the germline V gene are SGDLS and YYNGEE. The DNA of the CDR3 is TGTGCCAGCAGCGCCGCGGGACTGCCCTCCTACGAGCAGTACTTC. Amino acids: CASSAAGLPSYEQYF.

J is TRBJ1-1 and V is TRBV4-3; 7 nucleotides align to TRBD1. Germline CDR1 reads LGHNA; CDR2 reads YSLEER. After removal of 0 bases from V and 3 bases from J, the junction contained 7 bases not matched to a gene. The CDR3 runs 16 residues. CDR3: CASSQDASGGYTEAFF. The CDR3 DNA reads TGCGCCAGCAGCCAAGATGCCTCAGGGGGGTACACTGAAGCTTTCTTT.

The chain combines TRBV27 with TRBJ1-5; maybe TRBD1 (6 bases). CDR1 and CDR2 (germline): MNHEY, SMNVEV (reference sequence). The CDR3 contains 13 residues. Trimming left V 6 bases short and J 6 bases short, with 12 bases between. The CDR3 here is CASSQTGPQPQHF. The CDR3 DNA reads TGTGCCAGCAGCCAAACAGGGCCTCAGCCCCAGCATTTT.

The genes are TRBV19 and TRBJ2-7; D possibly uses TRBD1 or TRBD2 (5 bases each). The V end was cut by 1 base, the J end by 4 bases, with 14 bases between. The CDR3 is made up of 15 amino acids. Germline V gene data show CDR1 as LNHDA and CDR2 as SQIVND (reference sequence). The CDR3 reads CASSIVWQGAYEQYF. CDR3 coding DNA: TGTGCCAGTAGTATAGTGTGGCAGGGAGCATACGAGCAGTACTTC.

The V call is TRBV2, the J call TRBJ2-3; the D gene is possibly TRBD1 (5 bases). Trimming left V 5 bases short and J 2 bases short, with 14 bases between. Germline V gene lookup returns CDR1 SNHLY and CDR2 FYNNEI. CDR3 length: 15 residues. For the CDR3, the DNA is TGTGCCAGCAGTCAGGTTGCAGGGATCACAGATACGCAGTATTTT. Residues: CASSQVAGITDTQYF.

Here the CDR3 reads CASSEGGRRRNTIYF. As DNA, the CDR3 is TGCGCCAGCAGTGAGGGGGGGCGACGTCGGAACACCATATATTTT. J is TRBJ1-3 and V is TRBV10-2; D perhaps matches TRBD1 (6 bases). Germline CDR1 reads WSHSY; CDR2 reads SAAADI. V was clipped by 2 bases and J by 7 bases, with 15 bases between them. CDR3 length: 15 residues.